This TCR beta chain was sequenced during a study of T cells in Graves' hyperthyroidism and ophthalmopathy. TCR beta CDR3 regions were amplified from RNA. The study used the HTBI primer set for a first-round RT-PCR of the TCR CDR3. Each CDR3 protein is one row after TCRdb ran MiXCR on the multiplex PCR reads. Of about 740,000 distinct CDR3 sequences in the sample, 11% to 15% were seen once. Germline CDR1 MNHEY, CDR2 SVGEGT. The CDR3 has 14 residues. Deletions cut 8 bases from V and 0 bases from J, with 12 bases between. This clonotype was seen only a few times. Sequenced material: blood. The sequence was obtained from a woman between 18 and 29 years old with Graves' hyperthyroidism. V gene TRBV6-2 or TRBV6-3 combines with J gene TRBJ2-3; TRBD2 is a possible D gene (5 bases). The DNA for the CDR3 is TGTGCCAGCCGTCCCACGGGGAGCACAGATACGCAGTATTTT. It is translated as CASRPTGSTDTQYF.